The entry below describes one T cell receptor beta chain. The clone's antigen remains unknown. The record has no base qualities; no much larger clone is one base away. TCRbeta CDR3 regions were amplified from genomic DNA by means of the immunoSEQ Assay, a bias-controlled multiplex PCR. Regarding the original processing steps: The number of nucleated cells in each sample was estimated from the amplification of reference gene primers within the assay. Sequence reads were collapsed and filtered to measure the absolute abundance of every unique TCRbeta CDR3 rearrangement. For each sample, productive Simpson clonality was calculated as the square root of Simpson's diversity index across productive rearrangements. Sourced from immuneACCESS, this table was stored by TCRdb with only in-frame sequences that have V and J called. A share of the clones is absent; for the studies checked, an unresolved V gene accounts for under half, and the remainder has no known explanation. The V and J calls and clone size were taken over from that table, and D and trimming were inferred from the DNA. In this sample the table shows about 350,000 clones, over 85% of which occur a single time. The ten largest clones capture 3.5% to 4% of the sample.

One collaborating source in Seattle enrolled patients during active infection and followed them longitudinally through the course of disease. Each collaborating institution followed its own protocols to collect whole blood in K2EDTA tubes. For TCRbeta analysis, collaborators shipped samples in one of three forms: frozen whole blood, isolated PBMCs, or DNA extracted from either of those sample types. The record originates from a study of blood T cell repertoires in COVID-19 (dated by TCRdb to the early 2020s). Background for the entire study: Collaborator samples came from the United States, Italy and Spain and covered acute and convalescent phases of COVID-19. The samples were drawn from the first 160 participants of the ongoing ImmuneRACE study and from 950 to 1,500 subjects provided by 6 global collaborators. Where available, HLA class I and class II types were taken from metadata supplied by the sample provider and were not determined by assay-based typing. The repertoires were made available in a free public database intended to serve as a resource for research on the immune response to SARS-CoV-2. Subjects who had been exposed to COVID-19, were actively infected with it, or had recovered from it provided the deeply sampled blood TCRbeta repertoires that made up the dataset. The material from the prospective study consisted of cDNA or gDNA derived from T cells, B-cell-depleted T cells, or PBMCs. The sample metadata nearly always contained a de-identified subject ID, COVID-19 status, age in years and sex.

Findings and caveats that apply to the study as a whole: The quantity of clinical and demographic metadata differed by source and by participant and was supplied without curation.

V is pared back by 6 bases and J by 4 bases, with 12 bases lying between the germline termini. The CDR3 holds 13 amino acids from the cysteine to the phenylalanine. Here the CDR3 DNA is all that survives: 39 bases in frame from base 1. The germline V gene provides CDR1 SGHTA and CDR2 FQGNSA. The clonotype originates from a woman aged 55-69 years with COVID-19, enrolled during active disease. Recombination joined TRBV7-2 with TRBJ1-2; the D gene is possibly TRBD1, with 5 bases matching. Sequenced sample: peripheral blood. The CDR3 region reads CASSSGEGYGYTF. The nucleotide sequence is given as TGTGCCAGCAGTTCGGGGGAGGGCTATGGCTACACCTTC.